Below are 21 T cell receptor beta chains sequenced from a single sample in a study of blood T cell repertoires in COVID-19. This table comes from immunoSEQ multiplex PCR, and its TCRdb copy is limited to in-frame clones, with some not included. This sample has roughly 86,000 clones, with 91% found just once. The sample taken for sequencing was peripheral blood. These receptors were taken from a woman between 45 and 60 years old in a cohort sampled during active COVID-19.

This clone was counted a single time. This chain links TRBV21-1 with TRBJ1-6. TRBV21-1 constitutes a pseudogene. This CDR3 comprises 17 residues. CDR3 amino acids: CASSYEAGSSYNSPLHF. The CDR3 coding sequence is TGTGCCAGCAGTTACGAGGCGGGGAGCTCCTATAATTCACCCCTCCACTTT.

This chain joins TRBV30 and TRBJ1-1; D call uncertain. The V end was cut by 5 bases, the J end by 0 bases, with 4 bases between. Germline CDR1 and CDR2: GTSNPN and SVGIG (reference sequence). This CDR3 is built from 11 residues. Written as DNA, the CDR3 is TGTGCCTGGGTTATGAACACTGAAGCTTTCTTT. This encodes CAWVMNTEAFF.

The chain couples TRBV2 to TRBJ2-1; a weak D match, TRBD2 (5 bases). This CDR3 has 15 amino acids. V lost 5 bases to trimming and J lost 5 bases, with 16 bases between them. Germline-derived CDR1 and CDR2 are SNHLY and FYNNEI. For the CDR3, the DNA is TGTGCCAGCAGTCGAGAGGGCCCGAGGAACAATGAGCAGTTCTTC. It translates to CASSREGPRNNEQFF.

This chain connects TRBV19 to TRBJ1-1; perhaps TRBD1 as D (6 bases). V shed 7 bases and J shed 8 bases, with 20 bases lying between them. CDR1 LNHDA and CDR2 SQIVND come from the germline V gene (reference sequence). CDR3 length: 14 amino acids. The CDR3 spells CASTTGTTFLEAFF. Here the CDR3 DNA reads TGTGCCAGTACAACCGGGACAACCTTTTTGGAAGCTTTCTTT.

This chain connects TRBV5-1 to TRBJ1-4; 7 positions match TRBD1. Germline CDR1 and CDR2: SGHRS and YFSETQ. Trimming cost V 5 bases and J 0 bases; bases outside gene matches: 13. This CDR3 is built from 18 residues. The CDR3 region has the DNA TGCGCCAGCAGTGCGGGACAGAACCTAATTGCAACTAATGAAAAACTGTTTTTT. Translation gives CASSAGQNLIATNEKLFF.

This clone was seen a single time. This rearrangement joins TRBV19 to TRBJ1-5, with D maybe TRBD1 (5 bases). The CDR3 covers 15 residues. The V and J ends lost 7 bases and 5 bases respectively, with 18 bases between them. CDR1 and CDR2 from the germline V gene are LNHDA and SQIVND (reference sequence). The CDR3 DNA reads TGTGCCAGTACCTCCGTCGGACGGGGGGATCAGCCCCAGCATTTT. The encoded protein is CASTSVGRGDQPQHF.

The chain links TRBV10-3 to TRBJ1-2; 8 nucleotides match TRBD1. The V gene end was trimmed by 2 bases and the J gene end by 5 bases; junction bases not matched to a gene: 13. Germline V lookup: CDR1 ENHRY, CDR2 SYGVKD. The CDR3 extends over 17 amino acids. The CDR3 DNA reads as TGTGCCATCAGTGAGACCCCTAAACAGGGGGAAGGGTATGGCTACACCTTC. Translating gives CAISETPKQGEGYGYTF.

CDR3 protein: CASSESGDVGQYF. The CDR3 DNA reads TGCGCCAGCAGTGAGTCGGGAGATGTGGGCCAGTACTTC. This sequence joins TRBV10-2 and TRBJ2-5, with a tentative D call TRBD2 (5 bases). Trimming took 0 bases from V and 10 from J, leaving 12 bases between them. The CDR3 spans 13 residues. Germline CDR1 reads WSHSY; CDR2 reads SAAADI.

The rearrangement uses TRBV6-1 and TRBJ2-4, with TRBD2 matching over 7 bases. V was clipped by 1 base and J by 8 bases; unmatched bases: 8. The CDR3 has 15 residues. Germline assignment: CDR1 MNHNS and CDR2 SASEGT. CDR3 in amino acids: CASSEGGGRRYIQYF. CDR3 DNA sequence: TGTGCCAGCAGTGAAGGCGGGGGTAGACGGTACATTCAGTACTTC.

The V gene is TRBV4-1, the J gene TRBJ2-1, with 7 bases fitting TRBD1. The CDR3 runs to 17 residues. Germline V gene sequence: CDR1 MGHRA, CDR2 YSYEKL. The V gene end was trimmed by 4 bases and the J gene end by 4 bases; junction bases not matched to a gene: 13. The CDR3 reads CASSRNRGRDPYNEQFF. CDR3 nucleotides: TGCGCCAGCAGCCGAAACAGGGGTAGGGACCCTTACAATGAGCAGTTCTTC.

The J gene is TRBJ1-1, the V gene TRBV18, with 7 bases identical to TRBD1. V shed 1 base and J 1 base; nucleotides not matched to a gene: 3. Germline V gene data show CDR1 as KGHSH and CDR2 as LQKENI. The CDR3 is 15 residues long. The CDR3: CASSPRTGSNTEAFF. CDR3 in DNA: TGTGCCAGCTCACCACGGACAGGATCGAACACTGAAGCTTTCTTT.

The chain is built from TRBV15 and TRBJ1-5, with 11 bases matching TRBD1. Germline lookup yields CDR1 LNHNV and CDR2 YYDKDF (reference sequence). Trimming cost V 2 bases and J 4 bases; bases outside gene matches: 4. The length of the CDR3 is 16 residues. The CDR3 DNA is TGTGCCACCAGCAGAATCCGGGACAGGGGGAATCAGCCCCAGCATTTT. As protein: CATSRIRDRGNQPQHF.

J is TRBJ2-2 and V is TRBV21-1; no DNA check was done on the table's D call, TRBD2. TRBV21-1 is noted as a pseudogene. This CDR3 contains 16 residues. CDR3: CASTRSGAFGWGELFF. The CDR3 DNA sequence: TGTGCCAGCACCCGTAGCGGGGCTTTCGGTTGGGGGGAGCTGTTTTTT.

V and J are TRBV19 and TRBJ2-4, with 10 bases identical to TRBD1. Looked up from germline, CDR1 is LNHDA and CDR2 is SQIVND (reference sequence). The ends lost 6 bases at V and 1 base at J; junction bases unmatched: 3. The CDR3 contains 15 residues. The CDR3 is CASRTGGMAKNIQYF. The CDR3 DNA reads as TGTGCCAGTAGGACAGGGGGCATGGCCAAAAACATTCAGTACTTC.

The V and J genes are TRBV6-5 and TRBJ2-5, with 9 bases aligning to TRBD2. There are 14 residues in the CDR3. CDR1 is MNHEY, CDR2 SVGAGI, per germline. The V gene end was trimmed by 5 bases and the J gene end by 4 bases; junction bases not matched to a gene: 5. The CDR3 bases are TGTGCCAGCAGTATGGCGGGAGGGGCAGAGACCCAGTACTTC. It is translated as CASSMAGGAETQYF.

The rearrangement joins TRBV15 to TRBJ2-1; D is uncertain. V was pared by 0 bases and J by 8 bases, with 20 bases between. The length of the CDR3 is 17 residues. The germline V gene has CDR1 LNHNV and CDR2 YYDKDF (reference sequence). CDR3 protein: CATSRDKGGPFSYEQFF. As DNA, the CDR3 is TGTGCCACCAGCAGAGATAAAGGCGGTCCCTTCTCATATGAGCAGTTCTTC.

The rearrangement uses TRBV13 and TRBJ1-3, with D possibly being TRBD1 (6 bases). The CDR3 is 14 amino acids. Germline V CDR1 and CDR2: PRHDT, FYEKMQ (reference sequence). V was shortened by 4 bases and J by 1 base, with 8 bases between the two germline ends. The chain's CDR3 is CASSYRASGNTIYF. In DNA form, the CDR3 reads TGTGCCAGCAGCTACAGGGCTTCTGGAAACACCATATATTTT.

The chain uses TRBV28 and TRBJ2-6, with D uncertain. The V and J ends lost 3 bases and 0 bases respectively, with 9 bases between them. In germline, CDR1 is MDHEN, CDR2 SYDVKM. The CDR3 runs 16 residues. The chain's CDR3 is CASSFVEYSGANVLTF. CDR3 coding DNA: TGTGCCAGCAGTTTTGTGGAGTACTCTGGGGCCAACGTCCTGACTTTC.

The chain combines TRBV20-1 with TRBJ2-1; 9 bases agree with TRBD2. The J segment lost 5 bases and the V segment lost 3 bases, leaving 8 bases of the junction unmatched. Germline loops: CDR1 DFQATT, CDR2 SNEGSKA (reference sequence). This CDR3 is built from 15 residues. The CDR3 here is CSASSAGGHDNEQFF. The DNA of the CDR3 is TGCAGTGCTAGTAGCGCGGGGGGGCATGACAATGAGCAGTTCTTC.

The chain joins TRBV5-4 to TRBJ2-1; D is perhaps TRBD1 (5 bases). This CDR3 contains 15 residues. Germline-derived CDR1 and CDR2 are SGHNT and YYREEE (reference sequence). The V gene lost 3 bases and the J gene lost 4 bases, with 14 bases spanning the gap. The CDR3 coding sequence is TGTGCCAGCAGCTCACAAGGTTCAGGGTACAATGAGCAGTTCTTC. Encoded protein: CASSSQGSGYNEQFF.

The rearrangement uses TRBV5-5 and TRBJ2-3; D might be TRBD1 (5 bases). Germline-derived CDR1 and CDR2 are SGHKS and YYEKEE (reference sequence). This CDR3 is built from 14 residues. Trimming left V 4 bases short and J 0 bases short, with 9 bases between. CDR3 sequence: CASSLRQSTDTQYF. The DNA of the CDR3 is TGTGCCAGCAGCCTCAGACAGAGCACAGATACGCAGTATTTT. The variable domain in full, with the rest retrieved from reference TRBV5-5 and TRBJ2-3, is DAGVTQSPTHLIKTRGQQVTLRCSPISGHKSVSWYQQVLGQGPQFIFQYYEKEERGRGNFPDRFSARQFPNYSSELNVNALLLGDSALYLCASSLRQSTDTQYFGPGTRLTVL.